These 5 T cell receptor beta chains share one sample of origin, sequenced in a study of blood T cell repertoires in COVID-19. Profiling relied on immunoSEQ multiplex PCR, and the TCRdb table lists in-frame clones only, not all of them. Of tens of thousands of clones in the sample, approximately 82% are singletons; the top ten hold about 10%. The sequencing input was peripheral blood. These receptors all come from a human donor in a cohort sampled during active COVID-19.

With regard to this clone: The same CDR3 is also encoded by other DNA sequences in this sample. The J gene is TRBJ1-1, the V gene TRBV7-7; TRBD1 aligns across 9 bases. Germline-derived CDR1 and CDR2 are SSHAT and FNYEAQ (reference sequence). Trimming cost V 5 bases and J 3 bases; bases outside gene matches: 1. The CDR3 spans 13 residues. The CDR3 reads CASSRDRDTEAFF. Here the CDR3 DNA reads TGTGCCAGCAGCCGGGACAGGGACACTGAAGCTTTCTTT.

This chain joins TRBV2 and TRBJ1-1; TRBD1 might be the D (5 bases). CDR3 length: 13 amino acids. The V and J ends lost 2 bases and 1 base respectively, with 5 bases between them. CDR1 SNHLY and CDR2 FYNNEI come from the germline V gene. CDR3 in DNA: TGTGCCAGCAGTGAAAGGGGGAACACTGAAGCTTTCTTT. Its protein product is CASSERGNTEAFF.

The rearrangement joins TRBV19 to TRBJ1-2; D gene ambiguous. CDR3 length: 12 amino acids. Trimming pared 5 bases from V and 4 bases from J, leaving 8 bases between. Germline V gene lookup returns CDR1 LNHDA and CDR2 SQIVND (reference sequence). This chain's CDR3 is CASSWAGYGYTF. CDR3 bases: TGTGCCAGTAGTTGGGCAGGCTATGGCTACACCTTC. Using reference TRBV19 and TRBJ1-2 for the parts outside the CDR3, the full variable domain is DGGITQSPKYLFRKEGQNVTLSCEQNLNHDAMYWYRQDPGQGLRLIYYSQIVNDFQKGDIAEGYSVSREKKESFPLTVTSAQKNPTAFYLCASSWAGYGYTFGSGTRLTVV.

V and J are TRBV7-9 and TRBJ1-3, with 9 bases identical to TRBD1. Germline CDR1 is SEHNR and CDR2 is FQNEAQ (reference sequence). This CDR3 contains 18 residues. The trim removed 4 bases at V and 1 base at J, leaving 11 bases unmatched. CDR3 DNA: TGTGCCAGCAGCTCCTCGCCGGGACAGGGAGAATCTGGAAACACCATATATTTT. Translating it yields CASSSSPGQGESGNTIYF.

The chain carries TRBV12-3 or TRBV12-4 and TRBJ2-5, with no clear D. The CDR3 is 13 amino acids. V lost 1 base and J lost 6, with 9 bases in between. Here the CDR3 reads CASSLGASQTQYF. DNA of the CDR3: TGTGCCAGCAGTTTAGGAGCCTCCCAGACCCAGTACTTC.